The next 4 T cell receptor beta chains were all read from a single sample in a study of T-cell memory formation after mild COVID-19. MiXCR, applied by TCRdb to the 5' RACE reads, yields one record per CDR3 protein. The sample records some 310,000 distinct CDR3 sequences, under 25% being singletons. Sequenced input: PBMCs or a T cell subset sorted from them (not recorded which). Every receptor here comes from a man between 18 and 29 years old who had mild COVID-19 (a few samples of this study predate the infection). Cell type and time point are not known.

This clonotype came up a few times. The chain is built from TRBV2 and TRBJ2-1, with 10 positions matching TRBD2. V trimming: 7 bases; J trimming: 6 bases; junction bases outside the gene matches: 12. The CDR3 totals 16 residues. Germline assignment: CDR1 SNHLY and CDR2 FYNNEI. CDR3 protein: CASIRSGGAAGNEQFF. The CDR3 region has the DNA TGTGCCAGCATTAGGAGCGGGGGGGCCGCAGGCAATGAGCAGTTCTTC.

This clonotype has just a few counts. The genes are TRBV5-1 and TRBJ2-1; 7 bases map to TRBD1. The CDR3 has 16 amino acids. After removal of 6 bases from V and 0 bases from J, the junction contained 9 bases not matched to a gene. The V gene's germline CDR1 is SGHRS and CDR2 YFSETQ. This CDR3 reads CASTLDRASSYNEQFF. The CDR3 nucleotides are TGCGCCAGCACCCTTGACAGGGCGAGCTCCTACAATGAGCAGTTCTTC.

The chain uses TRBV7-9 and TRBJ1-1; D gene uncertain. Between the trimmed V and J ends, which lost 7 bases and 1 base, there was a span of 4 bases. This CDR3 is 11 amino acids long. From germline, CDR1 is SEHNR and CDR2 FQNEAQ (reference sequence). CDR3 amino acids: CASTWNTEAFF. The CDR3, as DNA: TGTGCCAGCACGTGGAACACTGAAGCTTTCTTT.

The rearrangement links TRBV7-3 to TRBJ2-6, with D perhaps TRBD2 (5 bases). The CDR3 contains 13 residues. CDR1 is SGHTA, CDR2 FQGTGA, per germline. V was trimmed by 5 bases and J by 10 bases, leaving 12 bases between them. This CDR3 is CASSRGSLNVLTF. The CDR3, as DNA: TGTGCCAGCAGCCGCGGGTCCCTTAACGTCCTGACTTTC.